Listed here are 16 T cell receptor beta chains from one sample, sequenced in a study of T cells in Graves' hyperthyroidism and ophthalmopathy. RNA transcripts were the template for amplifying TCR beta CDR3 regions. HTBI primers were employed in a first-round RT-PCR of the TCR CDR3. TCRdb reprocessed the multiplex PCR reads via MiXCR and lists one record per CDR3 protein. Counted here are about 550,000 distinct CDR3 sequences, 20% occurring once; the ten biggest clones make up about 25%. Source material: blood. The source is a man younger than 30 with Graves' hyperthyroidism.

This clonotype was seen many times. The CDR3 bases are TGCGCCAGCACGGGGACAGGGCTGGATGGCTACACCTTC. This translates into CASTGTGLDGYTF. This chain joins TRBV4-1 and TRBJ1-2; TRBD1 matches 9 bases. V trimming: 7 bases; J trimming: 6 bases; junction bases outside the gene matches: 6. The V gene's germline CDR1 is MGHRA and CDR2 YSYEKL. The CDR3 spans 13 residues.

In this sample, this clonotype turned up many times. This rearrangement joins TRBV12-3 or TRBV12-4 to TRBJ2-7; 13 bases align to TRBD2. J was trimmed by 8 bases and V by 6 bases; bases with no gene match: 7. The CDR3 consists of 14 residues. Written as DNA, the CDR3 is TGTGCCAGCAGGCCGACTAGCGGGGGGAGACAGCAGTACTTC. Protein product: CASRPTSGGRQQYF.

The chain couples TRBV6-1 to TRBJ2-7; D is undetermined. V lost 6 bases, J lost 6 bases, and 9 bases lay in between. Germline CDR1 MNHNS, CDR2 SASEGT. The CDR3 loop spans 11 amino acids. The CDR3 DNA is TGTGCCAGCAGGATTGGTAGCGAGCAGTACTTC. It codes for CASRIGSEQYF.

This clonotype was seen repeatedly, ten times or more. This chain connects TRBV12-3 or TRBV12-4 to TRBJ1-1, with D possibly TRBD1 on 5 matching bases. The CDR3 is 14 amino acids. V lost 5 bases to trimming and J lost 0 bases, with 10 bases between them. This CDR3 is CASSLRQMNTEAFF. The CDR3 nucleotides are TGTGCCAGCAGTCTCAGACAGATGAACACTGAAGCTTTCTTT.

This clonotype came up many times. The CDR3 bases are TGTGCCAGCAGTTTGGGTCTCCGAGGGTATGGCTACACCTTC. It is translated as CASSLGLRGYGYTF. This chain connects TRBV28 to TRBJ1-2; D is unresolved. CDR3 length equals 14 residues. CDR1 is MDHEN and CDR2 is SYDVKM in the germline V gene. V lost 3 bases to trimming and J lost 5 bases, with 13 bases between them.

The chain recombines TRBV4-2 with TRBJ1-5; tentatively, D is TRBD1 (5 bases). The V and J ends lost 1 base and 2 bases respectively, with 9 bases between them. This CDR3 is built from 15 residues. Germline lookup yields CDR1 LGHNA and CDR2 YNFKEQ. The CDR3 coding sequence is TGTGCCAGCAGCCAAGGCAGGGAGGGCAATCAGCCCCAGCATTTT. Residues: CASSQGREGNQPQHF.

This clonotype was recorded at least ten times. The CDR3 DNA is TGTGCCACCAGTGGACAGACAGGGGCCTTACTGAACACCGGGGAGCTGTTTTTT. This codes for CATSGQTGALLNTGELFF. The chain carries TRBV24-1 and TRBJ2-2; TRBD1 aligns across 8 bases. The CDR3 runs 18 residues. Germline assignment: CDR1 KGHDR and CDR2 SFDVKD. The ends lost 5 bases at V and 1 base at J; junction bases unmatched: 11.

This clonotype was counted only a few times. The chain carries TRBV2 and TRBJ1-2; D not certain. This CDR3 is built from 13 residues. Germline V lookup: CDR1 SNHLY, CDR2 FYNNEI. V gave up 4 bases and J gave up 4 bases, with 10 bases separating them. CDR3 bases: TGTGCCAGCAGTGCAGAAACGGGCTATGGCTACACCTTC. Encoded protein: CASSAETGYGYTF.

This clonotype has ten or more counts. The chain links TRBV15 to TRBJ2-5; 10 nucleotides align to TRBD2. Trimming took 5 bases from V and 5 from J; bases not matched to a gene: 14. This CDR3 region has 17 residues. CDR1 and CDR2 (germline): LNHNV, YYDKDF (reference sequence). In DNA, the CDR3 is TGTGCCACCAGCCGGATCCCAATAGCGGGGGGTGGTGAGACCCAGTACTTC. It is translated as CATSRIPIAGGGETQYF.

The sample holds many counts of this clonotype. This chain links TRBV7-2 with TRBJ2-2; D ambiguous. Trimming stripped 1 base from V and 4 bases from J, with 7 bases between. CDR3 size: 14 residues. Looked up from germline, CDR1 is SGHTA and CDR2 is FQGNSA. DNA of the CDR3: TGTGCCAGCAGCTTAGTATCAGGCACCGGGGAGCTGTTTTTT. Amino acid sequence: CASSLVSGTGELFF.

This clonotype has only a few counts. A junction end diverges from the germline sequence, so it may reflect a read error. V is TRBV18 and J is TRBJ1-2; D possibly corresponds to TRBD1 (5 bases). Germline-derived CDR1 and CDR2 are KGHSH and LQKENI. This CDR3 has 14 residues. CDR3 nucleotide sequence: TGTGCCAGCTCACCGGGGCAGAACACCTATGGCTGCACCTTC. This sequence encodes CASSPGQNTYGCTF.

The chain combines TRBV4-1 with TRBJ2-4; 11 bases agree with TRBD2. V lost 2 bases, J lost 4 bases, and 4 bases stayed unmatched. Germline V gives CDR1 MGHRA, CDR2 YSYEKL. There are 16 residues in the CDR3. The CDR3 sequence is CASSQPTSGVKNIQYF. For the CDR3, the DNA is TGCGCCAGCAGCCAACCGACTAGCGGGGTTAAAAACATTCAGTACTTC.

At least ten counts were recorded for this clonotype. The chain carries TRBV12-3 or TRBV12-4 and TRBJ1-2; 7 bases are shared with TRBD1. Germline trimming cut 3 bases from V and 4 bases from J; bases unmatched to any gene: 5. This CDR3 contains 14 residues. The chain's CDR3 is CASSFPGGLYGYTF. DNA of the CDR3: TGTGCCAGCAGTTTTCCAGGGGGTCTCTATGGCTACACCTTC.

The table lists this clonotype with many counts. CDR3 sequence: CASSVEDRGYTGELFF. The DNA of the CDR3 is TGTGCCAGCAGCGTAGAGGACAGGGGGTACACCGGGGAGCTGTTTTTT. V usage is TRBV9 and J usage is TRBJ2-2, with TRBD1 matching 10 bases. Germline values: CDR1 SGDLS, CDR2 YYNGEE. V lost 0 bases, J lost 3 bases, and 2 bases stayed unmatched. The CDR3 covers 16 residues. Full variable domain (remainder filled in from reference TRBV9 and TRBJ2-2): DSGVTQTPKHLITATGQRVTLRCSPRSGDLSVYWYQQSLDQGLQFLIQYYNGEERAKGNILERFSAQQFPDLHSELNLSSLELGDSALYFCASSVEDRGYTGELFFGEGSRLTVL.

V gene TRBV6-5 combines with J gene TRBJ2-7; 9 nucleotides align to TRBD1. The J segment lost 1 base and the V segment lost 4 bases, leaving 5 bases of the junction unmatched. The CDR3 sequence is 15 residues long. In germline, CDR1 is MNHEY, CDR2 SVGAGI. CDR3 bases: TGTGCCAGCAGTTTTATACAGGGGGCGTCCTACGAGCAGTACTTC. It is translated as CASSFIQGASYEQYF.

At least ten counts were recorded for this clonotype. The chain couples TRBV12-3 or TRBV12-4 to TRBJ2-7; D is perhaps TRBD2 (6 bases). The V and J ends lost 7 bases and 7 bases respectively, with 20 bases between them. The length of the CDR3 is 14 residues. The CDR3: CASTLGVGLREQYF. The CDR3 DNA follows: TGTGCCAGCACTTTGGGTGTTGGACTACGGGAGCAGTACTTC.